The 30 T cell receptor beta chains in this list originate from one sample, sequenced in a study of Ad26.COV2.S vaccination and SARS-CoV-2 variants. TCRdb's table, derived via immunoSEQ multiplex PCR, lists solely in-frame clones and lacks some. Here the sample spans around 370,000 clones, 85% being singletons. Indicated treatment: 19 received Ad26.COV2.S at low or high dose, single or two shots; roughly five received placebo; per-sample allocation not given. Material that was analyzed had been drawn on day 63 after the first vaccine or placebo injection. This specimen was peripheral blood, taken in a trial of Ad26.COV2.S vaccine versus placebo. The receptors were sampled from a person aged 18-60 years who received the Ad26.COV2.S COVID-19 vaccine or a placebo.

The V and J genes are TRBV7-2 and TRBJ1-6; 10 nucleotides match TRBD1. Germline values: CDR1 SGHTA, CDR2 FQGNSA. This CDR3 is 14 amino acids long. V shed 3 bases, J shed 10 bases, and the junction held 3 bases outside the gene matches. CDR3 sequence: CASSLDRGGSPLHF. The CDR3 DNA sequence: TGTGCCAGCAGCTTGGACAGGGGGGGATCACCCCTCCACTTT.

In regard to this clone: Different DNA sequences within this sample yield the same CDR3. The gene calls are TRBV18 and TRBJ2-5; D uncertain. Deletions cut 2 bases from V and 5 bases from J, with 9 bases between. Germline V gene lookup returns CDR1 KGHSH and CDR2 LQKENI. The CDR3 runs to 13 residues. The chain's CDR3 is CASSPSGSETQYF. The CDR3 DNA sequence: TGTGCCAGCTCACCATCCGGGTCCGAGACCCAGTACTTC.

The chain links TRBV27 to TRBJ2-4; D gene uncertain. CDR3 length: 14 residues. CDR1 is MNHEY and CDR2 is SMNVEV in the germline V gene (reference sequence). Trimming removed 3 bases from V and 0 bases from J, with 6 bases in between. The CDR3 DNA follows: TGTGCCAGCAGTTTCGGAGTAGCCAAAAACATTCAGTACTTC. Translating gives CASSFGVAKNIQYF.

The chain recombines TRBV5-4 with TRBJ1-2; 8 positions agree with TRBD1. The V segment lost 4 bases and the J segment 3 bases; nucleotides outside the gene matches: 5. The CDR3 runs to 14 residues. The germline V gene has CDR1 SGHNT and CDR2 YYREEE (reference sequence). The CDR3 DNA reads TGTGCCAGCAGCCTCGGACAGGGAGACTATGGCTACACCTTC. This sequence encodes CASSLGQGDYGYTF.

The rearrangement links TRBV19 to TRBJ2-3; the D is unclear. The germline gives CDR1 LNHDA, CDR2 SQIVND (reference sequence). Trimming took off 2 bases at V and 4 bases at J, with 13 bases between the two ends. The CDR3 spans 15 residues. As DNA, the CDR3 is TGTGCCAGTAGTATAATCAGAAATAGGGCAGATACGCAGTATTTT. It translates to CASSIIRNRADTQYF.

The chain employs TRBV19 and TRBJ2-1; tentative D call: TRBD2 (5 bases). The V end was cut by 0 bases, the J end by 9 bases, with 18 bases between. This CDR3 spans 16 amino acids. CDR1 is LNHDA, CDR2 SQIVND, per germline (reference sequence). The CDR3 region has the DNA TGTGCCAGTAGTATAGATGGCGCTAGCATCGGTAGTGAGCAGTTCTTC. Translating it yields CASSIDGASIGSEQFF. Together with reference TRBV19 and TRBJ2-1, the CDR3 gives the full variable domain: DGGITQSPKYLFRKEGQNVTLSCEQNLNHDAMYWYRQDPGQGLRLIYYSQIVNDFQKGDIAEGYSVSREKKESFPLTVTSAQKNPTAFYLCASSIDGASIGSEQFFGPGTRLTVL.

This rearrangement joins TRBV13 to TRBJ2-7; 8 bases align to TRBD2. V gave up 3 bases and J gave up 7 bases; unmatched junction bases: 8. The length of the CDR3 is 14 residues. The germline V gene encodes CDR1 PRHDT and CDR2 FYEKMQ (reference sequence). The CDR3, as DNA: TGTGCCAGCAGCTTTCAGAGAGCGGGGGAAGAGCAGTACTTC. It specifies CASSFQRAGEEQYF.

V and J are TRBV14 and TRBJ2-2, with 7 positions matching TRBD2. This CDR3 is 15 amino acids long. Per the germline V gene, CDR1 is SGHDN and CDR2 is FVKESK. The ends lost 1 base at V and 3 bases at J; junction bases unmatched: 2. CDR3 bases: TGTGCCAGCAGCCAAGTGGGAGGGGACACCGGGGAGCTGTTTTTT. Its protein is CASSQVGGDTGELFF. Full variable domain (outside the CDR3, taken from reference TRBV14 and TRBJ2-2): EAGVTQFPSHSVIEKGQTVTLRCDPISGHDNLYWYRRVMGKEIKFLLHFVKESKQDESGMPNNRFLAERTGGTYSTLKVQPAELEDSGVYFCASSQVGGDTGELFFGEGSRLTVL.

Here the CDR3 DNA reads TGTGCCAGCAGCACGGACAACAATGAGCAGTTCTTC. Translation gives CASSTDNNEQFF. This sequence joins TRBV5-4 and TRBJ2-1; possible D gene TRBD1, 5 bases. CDR1 and CDR2 (germline): SGHNT, YYREEE (reference sequence). This CDR3 is 12 amino acids long. V was cut by 4 bases and J by 5 bases, with 7 bases left in between.

The chain uses TRBV6-5 and TRBJ2-7; TRBD1 is a possible D gene (6 bases). The length of the CDR3 is 14 residues. Deletions cut 5 bases from V and 4 bases from J, with 15 bases between. Germline assignment: CDR1 MNHEY and CDR2 SVGAGI. CDR3 sequence reads: CASSQVEQGYEQYF. DNA for the CDR3: TGTGCCAGCAGTCAGGTGGAGCAGGGGTACGAGCAGTACTTC.

V gene TRBV20-1 combines with J gene TRBJ2-1; 13 bases are shared with TRBD2. CDR1 is DFQATT, CDR2 SNEGSKA, per germline (reference sequence). The J segment lost 3 bases and the V segment lost 3 bases, leaving 8 bases of the junction unmatched. The CDR3 is made up of 17 amino acids. The CDR3 protein is CSASRLAGGHSYNEQFF. The CDR3 nucleotides read TGCAGTGCTAGTCGACTAGCGGGGGGCCATAGCTACAATGAGCAGTTCTTC.

In its sample, this clone was seen once. In DNA form, the CDR3 reads TGTGCCAGCAGGCCGGACAGTAACTATGGCTACACCTTC. Its translation is CASRPDSNYGYTF. This chain links TRBV2 with TRBJ1-2, with D possibly TRBD1 on 6 matching bases. The germline gives CDR1 SNHLY, CDR2 FYNNEI. The CDR3 length is 13 residues. Trimming cost V 6 bases and J 1 base, with 9 bases left between them.

CDR3 protein: CASSLVVSLDAFF. The CDR3 region has the DNA TGTGCCAGCAGTTTAGTTGTCAGCCTGGATGCTTTCTTT. This sequence joins TRBV12-3 or TRBV12-4 and TRBJ1-1, with D unclear. Trimming stripped 1 base from V and 11 bases from J, with 14 bases between. This CDR3 spans 13 amino acids.

The rearrangement links TRBV5-8 to TRBJ1-5; D uncertain. The CDR3 totals 12 residues. V lost 1 base and J lost 11, with 10 bases in between. CDR1 SGHTS and CDR2 YDEGEE come from the germline V gene. The CDR3 here is CASSLRRQAQHF. As DNA, the CDR3 is TGTGCCAGCAGCTTGAGGAGGCAGGCCCAGCATTTT.

The genes are TRBV5-8 and TRBJ1-2; no clear D. The germline CDR1 and CDR2 sequences are SGHTS and YDEGEE. This CDR3 is 15 amino acids long. The V end was cut by 4 bases, the J end by 5 bases, with 18 bases between. The CDR3 region has the DNA TGTGCCAGCAGCGGTACTTCGGGGATGACTTATGGCTACACCTTC. Protein product: CASSGTSGMTYGYTF.

The chain combines TRBV6-2 or TRBV6-3 with TRBJ2-3; no firm D call. Germline values: CDR1 MNHEY, CDR2 SVGEGT. V was trimmed by 2 bases and J by 1 base, leaving 10 bases between them. The CDR3 sequence is 15 residues long. CDR3 sequence (DNA): TGTGCCAGCAGTTACCTGTCGTTAGGCACAGATACGCAGTATTTT. Amino acid sequence: CASSYLSLGTDTQYF.

The chain uses TRBV25-1 and TRBJ2-7; 8 nucleotides align to TRBD1. The germline V gene has CDR1 MGHDK and CDR2 SYGVNS. This CDR3 has 14 residues. The V gene end was trimmed by 4 bases and the J gene end by 7 bases; junction bases not matched to a gene: 9. The DNA for the CDR3 is TGTGCCAGCAGTGGACGGGACAGGCCTGAGGAGCAGTACTTC. Its protein is CASSGRDRPEEQYF.

The rearrangement uses TRBV19 and TRBJ1-4; 7 bases fit TRBD1. In germline, CDR1 is LNHDA, CDR2 SQIVND (reference sequence). The CDR3 covers 15 residues. Trimming at V came to 5 bases and at J to 3 bases, leaving 6 bases not matched to a gene. The CDR3 nucleotides read TGTGCCAGTAGTTCCCACAGGGGTGCTAATGAAAAACTGTTTTTT. Translated: CASSSHRGANEKLFF.

The CDR3 DNA is TGTGCCAGCATTAAGGGCGAAAACACCGGGGAGCTGTTTTTT. This sequence encodes CASIKGENTGELFF. The rearrangement uses TRBV2 and TRBJ2-2; D unresolved. V lost 7 bases and J lost 2, with 11 bases in between. CDR3 length equals 14 residues. Germline V lookup: CDR1 SNHLY, CDR2 FYNNEI.

The chain carries TRBV7-9 and TRBJ2-3, with D unresolved. The ends were cut back, 4 bases at V and 7 bases at J, with 18 bases in the middle. Germline loops: CDR1 SEHNR, CDR2 FQNEAQ (reference sequence). There are 15 residues in the CDR3. The CDR3 reads CASSWFRAPTNTQYF. The CDR3 nucleotides are TGTGCCAGCAGCTGGTTCCGGGCTCCGACGAATACGCAGTATTTT.

V and J are TRBV13 and TRBJ2-7; D is unresolved. V was trimmed by 5 bases and J by 0 bases, leaving 17 bases between them. The length of the CDR3 is 16 residues. CDR1 is PRHDT and CDR2 is FYEKMQ in the germline V gene (reference sequence). In nucleotides, the CDR3 is TGTGCCAGCAGCCCAAATCCGATATTGATCTCCTACGAGCAGTACTTC. The encoded protein is CASSPNPILISYEQYF.

In this sample, this clone turned up once. The chain carries TRBV11-2 and TRBJ1-1; 8 bases map to TRBD1. The CDR3 runs to 16 residues. The V gene end was trimmed by 1 base and the J gene end by 4 bases; junction bases not matched to a gene: 8. Germline CDR1 is SGHAT and CDR2 is FQNNGV. The CDR3 DNA reads as TGTGCCAGCAGCTTAGGTCTCCAGGGGGCGCGCACTGAAGCTTTCTTT. Protein product: CASSLGLQGARTEAFF.

The V and J genes are TRBV14 and TRBJ2-7; a weak D match, TRBD2 (5 bases). The CDR3 extends over 19 amino acids. Germline CDR1 reads SGHDN; CDR2 reads FVKESK. V was cut by 0 bases and J by 6 bases, with 27 bases left in between. The CDR3 DNA reads as TGTGCCAGCAGCCAAGAAAACGGGTTCGAGGGCACTTTTTGGGCCGAGCAGTACTTC. Amino acid sequence: CASSQENGFEGTFWAEQYF.

The chain has TRBV6-6 and TRBJ1-2, with 7 bases matching TRBD1. Germline CDR1 and CDR2: MNHNY and SVGAGI (reference sequence). The CDR3 extends over 14 amino acids. V trimming: 7 bases; J trimming: 2 bases; junction bases outside the gene matches: 7. CDR3 region: CASTRAGGNYGYTF. In DNA form, the CDR3 reads TGTGCCAGCACTCGGGCAGGGGGGAACTATGGCTACACCTTC.

A word on this clone: Other DNA sequences of this sample code for an identical CDR3. The J gene is TRBJ2-2, the V gene TRBV9; TRBD2 aligns across 7 bases. The CDR3 has 15 amino acids. Germline-derived CDR1 and CDR2 are SGDLS and YYNGEE. V shed 8 bases and J 1 base; nucleotides not matched to a gene: 8. The CDR3 nucleotides read TGTGCCAGTTCCCGAGGCGGGGGGAACACCGGGGAGCTGTTTTTT. Protein sequence: CASSRGGGNTGELFF.

CDR3 sequence reads: CASLSSDRSLFSGANVLTF. The DNA for the CDR3 is TGTGCCAGCCTAAGCTCCGACAGGAGTCTTTTCTCTGGGGCCAACGTCCTGACTTTC. The J gene is TRBJ2-6, the V gene TRBV28; tentative D call: TRBD1 (6 bases). V was shortened by 8 bases and J by 0 bases, with 23 bases between the two germline ends. The germline gives CDR1 MDHEN, CDR2 SYDVKM. This CDR3 has 19 residues.

The chain is built from TRBV24-1 and TRBJ2-3, with D tentatively TRBD1 (6 bases). There are 15 residues in the CDR3. Per germline, CDR1 KGHDR and CDR2 SFDVKD. V shed 4 bases and J shed 4 bases, with 14 bases lying between them. DNA of the CDR3: TGTGCCACCAGTGAAAAACAGGGTAAGGCAGATACGCAGTATTTT. This gives the protein CATSEKQGKADTQYF.

The chain carries TRBV27 and TRBJ2-1, with 10 nucleotides matching TRBD1. Trimming took 7 bases from V and 8 from J; bases not matched to a gene: 5. CDR1 is MNHEY and CDR2 is SMNVEV in the germline V gene (reference sequence). This CDR3 has 13 residues. The CDR3, as DNA: TGTGCCAGCACTCGGACAGGGGGACATGAGCAGTTCTTC. It is translated as CASTRTGGHEQFF.

This rearrangement joins TRBV10-3 to TRBJ1-3, with no clear D. CDR1 and CDR2 from the germline V gene are ENHRY and SYGVKD. The CDR3 loop spans 15 amino acids. Trimming shortened V by 3 bases and J by 2 bases, and 11 bases separated the two germline ends. CDR3 nucleotide sequence: TGTGCCATCAGTGAAAAGGGATTCGCTGGAAACACCATATATTTT. Residues: CAISEKGFAGNTIYF.

A note on this clone: This specimen includes other DNA sequences encoding the same CDR3. The chain has TRBV19 and TRBJ2-1; TRBD1 is a possible D gene (5 bases). Trimming took off 4 bases at V and 7 bases at J, with 11 bases between the two ends. CDR1 and CDR2 (germline): LNHDA, SQIVND (reference sequence). The CDR3 has 13 residues. CDR3 loop: CASSRTGWNEQFF. The CDR3 DNA is TGTGCCAGTAGTAGAACAGGTTGGAATGAGCAGTTCTTC.